Listed below are T cell receptor beta chains from one sample, sequenced in a study of CD8+ T cells in alopecia areata. Data came from immunoSEQ multiplex PCR; TCRdb stores just in-frame clones and leaves some out. The table includes some 150,000 clones, 67% detected once. The specimen comprised CD8+ T cells sorted from blood, sampled at week 0. These receptors came from a human donor with alopecia areata. Both conserved end residues are part of each CDR3. D genes are given only for firm matches. Only some rows state a clone size, as once, few, many or a class for expanded clones.

clone size	V gene	J gene	D gene	CDR3 DNA	CDR3 protein
-	TRBV13	TRBJ2-1	TRBD1	TGTGCCAGCAGCCCTCGGACAGGCCCTTACAATGAGCAGTTCTTC	CASSPRTGPYNEQFF
-	TRBV27	TRBJ2-5	TRBD2	TGTGCCAGCAGTTCCCAAGCGGGGAGGGAGACCCAGTACTTC	CASSSQAGRETQYF
-	TRBV4-1	TRBJ2-7	-	TGCGCCAGCAGCCTTTCCGGGACGTTTTACGAGCAGTACTTC	CASSLSGTFYEQYF
-	TRBV30	TRBJ1-3	-	TGTGCCTGGAGTACGGAGGGAAACACCATATATTTT	CAWSTEGNTIYF
-	TRBV11-2	TRBJ1-1	-	TGTGCCAGCAGCTGGGACACGGTATCTGAAGCTTTCTTT	CASSWDTVSEAFF
-	TRBV30	TRBJ2-5	-	TGTGCCTCGGAACCACACGGCGGGCAAGAGACCCAGTACTTC	CASEPHGGQETQYF
-	TRBV13	TRBJ2-3	-	TGTGCCAGCAGCTTAGGGACAGAAGAAGATACGCAGTATTTT	CASSLGTEEDTQYF
-	TRBV29-1	TRBJ1-2	-	TGCAGCGTTGAAGATCGGCAGCAGTATGGCTACACCTTC	CSVEDRQQYGYTF
few	TRBV6-5	TRBJ1-2	-	TGTGCCAGCAGTTATATGGGGCATGGCTACACCTTC	CASSYMGHGYTF
few	TRBV11-2	TRBJ2-4	-	TGTGCCAGCACCCCGGGGAACATTCAGTACTTC	CASTPGNIQYF
once	TRBV30	TRBJ1-2	-	TGTGCCTGGGGGGACAACGCTGGCTACACCTTC	CAWGDNAGYTF
-	TRBV27	TRBJ1-3	-	TGTGCCAGCAGACCGACAGCGAATACTGGAAACACCATATATTTT	CASRPTANTGNTIYF
-	TRBV6-5	TRBJ2-3	-	TGTGCCAGCGGACCCGGCGGGACCAGCACAGATACGCAGTATTTT	CASGPGGTSTDTQYF
-	TRBV2	TRBJ1-2	TRBD1	TGTGCCAGCACCCGGGGGGACAGTAACTATGGCTACACCTTC	CASTRGDSNYGYTF
-	TRBV5-6	TRBJ1-5	-	TGTGCCAGCAGCCTTGGGGACCAGCCCCAGCATTTT	CASSLGDQPQHF
-	TRBV27	TRBJ1-1	TRBD1	TGTGCCAGCTGGGGACAGGGGAACACTGAAGCTTTCTTT	CASWGQGNTEAFF
-	TRBV30	TRBJ2-3	-	TGTGCCTGGAGCGAGGCACAGGGTGAATCAGATACGCAGTATTTT	CAWSEAQGESDTQYF
-	TRBV30	TRBJ1-2	-	TGTGCCTGGAGTAGAGGGGTCAACTATGGCTACACCTTC	CAWSRGVNYGYTF
-	TRBV30	TRBJ1-3	-	TGTGCCTGGGCTCCGCCGGGGACTGGAAACACCATATATTTT	CAWAPPGTGNTIYF
few	TRBV7-4	TRBJ1-1	-	TGTGCCAGCAGCCAAAGCAGGCCGAACACTGAAGCTTTCTTT	CASSQSRPNTEAFF
few	TRBV9	TRBJ2-2	-	TGTGCCAGCAGCTCCCGACCACAGGAGAACACCGGGGAGCTGTTTTTT	CASSSRPQENTGELFF
-	TRBV30	TRBJ2-3	TRBD2	TGTGCCTGGAGTGTCGGGACTAGCGAAGCAGATACGCAGTATTTT	CAWSVGTSEADTQYF
-	TRBV29-1	TRBJ1-4	-	TGCAGCGTTGAGGGCGGCAGGGGCAAGGGTGAAAAACTGTTTTTT	CSVEGGRGKGEKLFF
-	TRBV30	TRBJ1-5	-	TGTGCCTGGAATATTCTTGGTCAGCCCCAGCATTTT	CAWNILGQPQHF
once	TRBV19	TRBJ1-1	TRBD1	TGTGCCAGTAGTTTTGGGACAGTGAACACTGAAGCTTTCTTT	CASSFGTVNTEAFF
once	TRBV27	TRBJ2-3	-	TGTGCCAGCAGTTTGTGGGGACTCACAGATACGCAGTATTTT	CASSLWGLTDTQYF
-	TRBV30	TRBJ2-5	-	TGTGCCTGGAAAGAGAGAGGGGAGACCCAGTACTTC	CAWKERGETQYF
-	TRBV7-2	TRBJ2-7	TRBD1	TGTGCCAGCAGCCTGGGGCAACCAGGGGGCTACGAGCAGTACTTC	CASSLGQPGGYEQYF
-	TRBV2	TRBJ1-1	TRBD1	TGTGCCAGCAGTGGGACAGGGGCCCTCATGAACACTGAAGCTTTCTTT	CASSGTGALMNTEAFF
-	TRBV2	TRBJ2-5	-	TGTGCCAGCGGGGCTACCCAGTACTTC	CASGATQYF
-	TRBV5-1	TRBJ2-1	-	TGCGCCAGCATGTCTATTTCTTACAATGAGCAGTTCTTC	CASMSISYNEQFF